Listed below are T cell receptor beta chains from one sample, sequenced in a study of PD-L1 blockade in urothelial cancer. The method was immunoSEQ multiplex PCR; TCRdb's version includes in-frame clones alone and lacks a portion of them. The repertoire holds 30,000 to 40,000 clones, with 80% to 95% as singletons. Sequenced here: PBMCs, sampled around atezolizumab (anti-PD-L1) treatment. Source of these receptors: a man aged 65 to 79 with urothelial cancer. Each CDR3 is given without its conserved first and last residue. Clone size is shown for a subset of rows, as once, few, many or a class of expanded clone.

v_call clone_size cdr3_aa
TRBV5-1 . ASSLSRTGNYGYT
TRBV28 . ASVYAGKGANTEAF
TRBV11-2 . ASSPLPGSLQETQY
TRBV28 . ASSVIQGATDTQY
TRBV6-5 once ASSSRGYTIY
TRBV28 . ASSSGRYEQY
TRBV7-6 . ASSESGRGAFNEQF
TRBV15 . ATSRGSGVAGEQY
TRBV5-6 once ASSLELRRAQLRHNEQF
TRBV6-5 . ASWRTGRTQETQY
TRBV6-5 once ASSYTGQGVRETQY
TRBV4-2 . ASSRGTSGNHEQF
TRBV19 . ASSIGQGKTQY
TRBV2 . ASSLGLAGAEQF
TRBV7-3 . ASSPGQVSYEQY
TRBV5-4 . ASSSLLAVTDTQY
TRBV10-3 . AISESAGLWTDTQY
TRBV19 . ASSIRLTGRSGNTIY
TRBV18 . ASSPPLAAYNEQF
TRBV6-1 . ASSIPGLQRTQY
TRBV7-2 . ASSLAYQETQY
TRBV9 . ASSVGGEETQY
TRBV27 . ASSLHETQY
TRBV5-1 . ASSPFGLAATGELF
TRBV11-2 . ASSKTDRGGSYEQY
TRBV6-4 . ASNRLAAY
TRBV29-1 . SVEPQGAPNEQF
TRBV19 . ASSSAGGPNNEQF
TRBV15 . ATSRDGGLPYNEQF
TRBV19 . ASSIKGASGRPQETQY
TRBV7-2 . ASSRGTPEQY
TRBV19 . ASSIKAGNSNQPQH
TRBV7-2 . ASSLGGRDTQY
TRBV30 . AWRNPGQGVDTEAF
TRBV18 few ASSPTDWEGNEQF
TRBV5-1 . ASSPSSGLSSYEQY
TRBV5-8 . ASSVDRDRNQPQH
TRBV28 few ASSTGTGNWVSGYT
TRBV15 once ATSRGGGQVNQPQH
TRBV7-2 . ASSQEEARRYEQY
TRBV6-1 . ASAQSSGSYNEQF
TRBV29-1 . SVEGGNSYNEQF
TRBV7-9 . ASSLDRLAGSSEQY
TRBV7-9 . ASSLLSTTGRGDTQY
TRBV28 . ASSHSGQGAGTNEKLF
TRBV5-1 . ASSFEGTTHNEQF
TRBV7-2 once ASSDRPGQFIQETQY
TRBV9 . ASSAGLAVSSYNEQF
TRBV28 . ASRLEAGFGQETQY
TRBV5-1 . ASSLATGNTEAF
TRBV5-4 . ASSLPGAQAEQF
TRBV19 . ASSTGGRGNQPQH
TRBV7-4 . ASSLTRTTSGPSYEQY
TRBV6-1 . ASSGEVQAVYGYT